This TCR beta chain originates from a study of human T cells and chemical hapten exposure. The wider study: Upper inner arm skin measuring approximately 2 cm by approximately 2 cm received 2% DPC for sensitization. Small pooled library volume differences chiefly drove per-sample TCR yield variation. Whole-study findings and limits: Alopecia affecting every donor means their immune response may not match healthy people's. Counts of TCRs above 1 in 1000 frequency stayed unchanged with DPC sensitization.

Regarding this clonotype: The antigen is unknown.

Germline assignment: CDR1 SGHDN and CDR2 FVKESK. V was cut by 1 base and J by 3 bases, with 4 bases left in between. The CDR3 is made up of 12 amino acids. Time point noted: patch test 2, 6 weeks after DPC sensitization. Treatment specified: therapeutic diphenylcyclopropenone sensitization with weekly scalp DPC. TCRdb re-derived calls from the RACE reads in MiXCR, one entry per CDR3 protein. Here the sample spans about 140,000 distinct CDR3 sequences, about 11% being singletons. Sequences were derived from whole blood, sampled in connection with sensitization to the hapten diphenylcyclopropenone (DPC). This receptor was identified in a woman between 45 and 65 years old with alopecia areata. Some clones in this sample may be carry-over from other donors' samples. The V gene is TRBV14, the J gene TRBJ2-7, with D uncertain. The CDR3 DNA is TGTGCCAGCAGCCAAGCGGTCTACGAGCAGTACTTC. This translates into CASSQAVYEQYF.